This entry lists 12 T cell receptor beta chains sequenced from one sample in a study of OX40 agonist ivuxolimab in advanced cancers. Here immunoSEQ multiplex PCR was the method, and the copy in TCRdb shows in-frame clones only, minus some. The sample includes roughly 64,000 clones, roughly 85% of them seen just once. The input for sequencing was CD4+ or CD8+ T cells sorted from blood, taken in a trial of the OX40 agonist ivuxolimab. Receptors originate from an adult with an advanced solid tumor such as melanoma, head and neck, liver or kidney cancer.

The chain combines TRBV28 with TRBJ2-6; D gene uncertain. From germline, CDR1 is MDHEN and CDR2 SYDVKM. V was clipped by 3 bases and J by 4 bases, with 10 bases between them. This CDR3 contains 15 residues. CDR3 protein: CASSFSLLGANVLTF. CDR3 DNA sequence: TGTGCCAGCAGTTTTAGTCTGCTGGGGGCCAACGTCCTGACTTTC.

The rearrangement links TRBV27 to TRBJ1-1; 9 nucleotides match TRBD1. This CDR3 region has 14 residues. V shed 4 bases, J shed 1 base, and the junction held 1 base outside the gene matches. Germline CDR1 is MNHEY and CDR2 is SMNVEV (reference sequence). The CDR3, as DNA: TGTGCCAGCAGTTGGACAGGGGCGAACACTGAAGCTTTCTTT. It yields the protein CASSWTGANTEAFF.

The CDR3 protein is CASSRDRNTGELFF. Here the CDR3 DNA reads TGCGCCAGCAGCCGGGACAGAAACACCGGGGAGCTGTTTTTT. V and J are TRBV5-1 and TRBJ2-2; 7 bases map to TRBD1. J lost 2 bases, V lost 4 bases, and 2 bases had no gene match. This CDR3 spans 14 amino acids. CDR1 is SGHRS, CDR2 YFSETQ, per germline.

For the CDR3, the DNA is TGTGCCAGCAGCTTTCGCTGGAATAGCAATCAGCCCCAGCATTTT. This encodes CASSFRWNSNQPQHF. V usage is TRBV5-5 and J usage is TRBJ1-5; no definite D call. Germline CDR1 reads SGHKS; CDR2 reads YYEKEE (reference sequence). V was cut by 2 bases and J by 0 bases, with 9 bases left in between. CDR3 length: 15 amino acids.

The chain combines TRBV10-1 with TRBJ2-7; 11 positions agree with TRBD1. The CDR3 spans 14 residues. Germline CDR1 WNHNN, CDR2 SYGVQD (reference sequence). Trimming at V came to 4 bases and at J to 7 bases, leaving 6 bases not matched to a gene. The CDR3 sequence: CASSGGTGGKEQYF. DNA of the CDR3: TGCGCCAGCAGTGGAGGGACAGGGGGAAAGGAGCAGTACTTC.

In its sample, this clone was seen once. The CDR3 protein is CASSLARRITDTQYF. The CDR3 coding sequence is TGTGCCAGCAGCTTAGCTCGGCGGATCACAGATACGCAGTATTTT. The rearrangement links TRBV13 to TRBJ2-3; D not certain. The germline V and J ends were trimmed by 1 base and 2 bases, with 10 bases remaining between them. Germline loops: CDR1 PRHDT, CDR2 FYEKMQ (reference sequence). This CDR3 is built from 15 residues.

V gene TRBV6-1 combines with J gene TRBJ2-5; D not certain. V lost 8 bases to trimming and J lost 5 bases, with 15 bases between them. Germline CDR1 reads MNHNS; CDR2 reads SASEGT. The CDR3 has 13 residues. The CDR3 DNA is TGTGCCAGCGTACCGGGTACGTTGGAGACCCAGTACTTC. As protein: CASVPGTLETQYF.

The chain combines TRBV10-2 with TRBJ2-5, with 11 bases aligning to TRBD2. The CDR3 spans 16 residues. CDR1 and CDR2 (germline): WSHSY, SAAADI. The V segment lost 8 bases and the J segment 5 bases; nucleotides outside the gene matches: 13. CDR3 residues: CASSPLSGGASETQYF. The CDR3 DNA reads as TGCGCCAGCTCGCCTCTTAGCGGGGGGGCTTCCGAGACCCAGTACTTC.

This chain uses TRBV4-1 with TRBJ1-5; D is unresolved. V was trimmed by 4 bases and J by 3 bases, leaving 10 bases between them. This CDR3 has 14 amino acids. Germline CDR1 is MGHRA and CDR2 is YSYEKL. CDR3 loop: CASSLEGSNQPQHF. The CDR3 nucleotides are TGCGCCAGCAGCCTAGAAGGGTCCAATCAGCCCCAGCATTTT.

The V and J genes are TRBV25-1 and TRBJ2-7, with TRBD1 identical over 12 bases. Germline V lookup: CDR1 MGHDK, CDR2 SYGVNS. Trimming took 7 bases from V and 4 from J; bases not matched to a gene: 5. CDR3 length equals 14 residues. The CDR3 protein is CASMGTGGLYEQYF. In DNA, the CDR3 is TGTGCCAGCATGGGGACAGGGGGCCTGTACGAGCAGTACTTC.

The CDR3 nucleotides are TGTGCCAGCAGTGCTAACTCGGGACTAGCGGGAGGGAACAATGAGCAGTTCTTC. Residues: CASSANSGLAGGNNEQFF. The chain links TRBV2 to TRBJ2-1, with 16 nucleotides matching TRBD2. The V segment lost 4 bases and the J segment 5 bases; nucleotides outside the gene matches: 8. Looked up from germline, CDR1 is SNHLY and CDR2 is FYNNEI. The CDR3 has 18 residues. The entire variable domain, with the rest obtained from reference TRBV2 and TRBJ2-1, is as follows: EPEVTQTPSHQVTQMGQEVILRCVPISNHLYFYWYRQILGQKVEFLVSFYNNEISEKSEIFDDQFSVERPDGSNFTLKIRSTKLEDSAMYFCASSANSGLAGGNNEQFFGPGTRLTVL.

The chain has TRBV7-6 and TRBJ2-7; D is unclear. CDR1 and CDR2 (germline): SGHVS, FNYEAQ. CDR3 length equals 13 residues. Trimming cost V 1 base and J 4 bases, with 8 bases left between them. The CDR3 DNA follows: TGTGCCAGCAGCTTAGATCCAGGTTACGAGCAGTACTTC. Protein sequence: CASSLDPGYEQYF. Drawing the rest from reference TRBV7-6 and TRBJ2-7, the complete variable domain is GAGVSQSPRYKVTKRGQDVALRCDPISGHVSLYWYRQALGQGPEFLTYFNYEAQQDKSGLPNDRFSAERPEGSISTLTIQRTEQRDSAMYRCASSLDPGYEQYFGPGTRLTVT.